This T cell receptor (beta chain) was observed in a study of T cells in Graves' hyperthyroidism and ophthalmopathy. Study outcomes and limitations: Most thyroid clonotypes expanded above 0.001 appeared in blood too.

This clonotype was seen at least ten times. No antigen is known for it. Based on clinical symptoms, serum thyroxine and TRAb, thyroid ultrasound and orbital computed tomography, diagnoses were reached. Amplified regions were TCR beta CDR3 sequences from RNA transcripts. RT-PCR in the first round (using the HTBI primer set) targeted the TCR CDR3. TCRdb processed the multiplex PCR reads anew with MiXCR; each CDR3 protein has one entry. The sample lists around 350,000 distinct CDR3 sequences, roughly 15% seen once, with around 20% in the top ten. This sequence originates from a woman in her twenties or thirties with Graves' ophthalmopathy. The specimen sequenced was blood.

The CDR3 protein is CATITTPGQGSFFYNEQFF. As DNA, the CDR3 is TGTGCCACCATAACAACCCCCGGACAGGGCTCTTTCTTTTACAATGAGCAGTTCTTC. The chain is built from TRBV2 and TRBJ2-1; 8 positions match TRBD1. The germline V gene encodes CDR1 SNHLY and CDR2 FYNNEI. The CDR3 consists of 19 residues. The V segment lost 10 bases and the J segment 4 bases; nucleotides outside the gene matches: 24.